These T cell receptor beta chains were read from a single sample in a study of vaccination effects on CD4 cells after COVID-19. The antigens for these receptors are not known. Libraries were prepared by immunoSEQ multiplex PCR; TCRdb keeps only in-frame clonotypes and omits some of them. This table has roughly 53,000 clones, about four fifths appearing once. Sequenced here: CD4+ T cells from PBMCs cultured with HCoV-OC43 spike peptides, sampled before COVID-19 vaccination. These TCRs come from a human donor who received a COVID-19 vaccine. Each CDR3 is given without its conserved first and last residue. D genes are given only for firm matches.

NA TRBV28 ASSSQTEYARDSPLH
TRBD1 TRBV2 ASSKTGGGRTGANVLT
NA TRBV6-2/TRBV6-3 ASSYLRRGYT
TRBD2 TRBV2 ASSDPSGGSSGANVLT
NA TRBV2 ASSRVAGGQETQY
NA TRBV19 AGRRRDQETQY
TRBD1 TRBV25-1 ASSVSRQGAIYNEKLF
TRBD1 TRBV7-9 ASSLDRGNTEAF
NA TRBV4-1 ASSHITGLSAKNIQY
NA TRBV3-1/TRBV3-2 ASSQGLELTDTQY
NA TRBV5-5 ASSSMASNTEAF
NA TRBV4-2 ASSQVQGPDTQY
NA TRBV15 ATSRPPPGRYGYT
NA TRBV19 ASSRKRQVAGQPQH
NA TRBV4-1 ASSQDPSTTDTQY
TRBD1 TRBV7-2 ASSVDRDTEAF
NA TRBV30 AWNALQSTGELF
TRBD1 TRBV5-8 ASSWDRGSSPLH
TRBD2 TRBV25-1 ASQQARGGGELF